This T cell receptor (beta chain) was identified in a study of blood T cell repertoires in COVID-19. Whole-study context: Sites across the United States, Italy and Spain contributed samples from acute and convalescent COVID-19.

TCRdb's copy holds only in-frame clones and misses some; the assay was immunoSEQ multiplex PCR. The repertoire has around 110,000 clones, over 65% of them found once; the top ten carry around 2%. The receptor was derived from a man under 40 with acute or convalescent COVID-19. Input material: peripheral blood.

DNA of the CDR3: TGTGCCAACACTAGACTAGCGGATAGCACAGATACGCAGTATTTT. Amino acid sequence: CANTRLADSTDTQYF. The J gene is TRBJ2-3, the V gene TRBV2, with TRBD2 matching over 9 bases. Trimming cost V 10 bases and J 0 bases; bases outside gene matches: 8. The CDR3 covers 15 residues. Germline loops: CDR1 SNHLY, CDR2 FYNNEI.